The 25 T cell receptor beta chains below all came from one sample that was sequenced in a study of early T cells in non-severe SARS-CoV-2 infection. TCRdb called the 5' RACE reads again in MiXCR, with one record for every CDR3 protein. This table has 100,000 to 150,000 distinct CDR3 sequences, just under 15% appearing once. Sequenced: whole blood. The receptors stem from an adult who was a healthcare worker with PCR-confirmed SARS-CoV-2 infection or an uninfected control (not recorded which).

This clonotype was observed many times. The CDR3 DNA sequence: TGCAGTGCTAGAGATCTAATAGGCCGGGACTATGGCTACACCTTC. Its protein is CSARDLIGRDYGYTF. This sequence joins TRBV20-1 and TRBJ1-2; D not resolved. The CDR3 is made up of 15 amino acids. The germline V gene has CDR1 DFQATT and CDR2 SNEGSKA (reference sequence). The V end was cut by 0 bases, the J end by 3 bases, with 14 bases between.

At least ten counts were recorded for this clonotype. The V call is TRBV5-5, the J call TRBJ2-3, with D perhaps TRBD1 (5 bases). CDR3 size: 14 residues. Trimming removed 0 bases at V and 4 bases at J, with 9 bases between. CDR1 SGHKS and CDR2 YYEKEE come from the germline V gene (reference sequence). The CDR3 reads CASSLEGQSDTQYF. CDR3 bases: TGTGCCAGCAGCTTGGAGGGGCAATCAGATACGCAGTATTTT.

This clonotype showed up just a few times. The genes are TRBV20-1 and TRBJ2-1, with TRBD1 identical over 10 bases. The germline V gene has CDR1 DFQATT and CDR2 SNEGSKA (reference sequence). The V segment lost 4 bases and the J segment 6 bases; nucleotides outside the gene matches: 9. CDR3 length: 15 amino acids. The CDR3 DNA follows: TGCAGTGCTATGAGCGGGACAGGGGCTCGCAATGAGCAGTTCTTC. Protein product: CSAMSGTGARNEQFF.

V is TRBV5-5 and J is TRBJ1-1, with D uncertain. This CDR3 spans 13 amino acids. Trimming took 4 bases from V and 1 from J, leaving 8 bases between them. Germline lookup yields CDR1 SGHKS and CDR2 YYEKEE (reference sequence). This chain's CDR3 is CASSRTPNTEAFF. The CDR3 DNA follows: TGTGCCAGCAGCCGGACCCCGAACACTGAAGCTTTCTTT. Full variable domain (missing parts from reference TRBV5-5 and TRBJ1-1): DAGVTQSPTHLIKTRGQQVTLRCSPISGHKSVSWYQQVLGQGPQFIFQYYEKEERGRGNFPDRFSARQFPNYSSELNVNALLLGDSALYLCASSRTPNTEAFFGQGTRLTVV.

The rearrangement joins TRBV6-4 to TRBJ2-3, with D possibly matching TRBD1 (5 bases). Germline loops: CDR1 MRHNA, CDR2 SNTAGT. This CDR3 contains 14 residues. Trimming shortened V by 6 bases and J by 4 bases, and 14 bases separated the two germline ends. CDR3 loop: CASSQTLGADTQYF. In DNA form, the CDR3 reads TGTGCCAGCAGCCAGACCCTAGGGGCAGATACGCAGTATTTT.

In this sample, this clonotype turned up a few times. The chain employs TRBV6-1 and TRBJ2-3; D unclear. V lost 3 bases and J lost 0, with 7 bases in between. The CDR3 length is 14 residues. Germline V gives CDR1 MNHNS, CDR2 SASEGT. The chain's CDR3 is CASSESRSTDTQYF. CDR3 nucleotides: TGTGCCAGCAGTGAGAGCAGGAGCACAGATACGCAGTATTTT.

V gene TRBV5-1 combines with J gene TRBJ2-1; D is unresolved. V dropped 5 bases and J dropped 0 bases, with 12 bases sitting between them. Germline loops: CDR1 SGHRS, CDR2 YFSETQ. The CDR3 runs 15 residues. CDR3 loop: CASSPDPGSYNEQFF. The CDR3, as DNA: TGCGCCAGCAGTCCAGACCCCGGCTCCTACAATGAGCAGTTCTTC.

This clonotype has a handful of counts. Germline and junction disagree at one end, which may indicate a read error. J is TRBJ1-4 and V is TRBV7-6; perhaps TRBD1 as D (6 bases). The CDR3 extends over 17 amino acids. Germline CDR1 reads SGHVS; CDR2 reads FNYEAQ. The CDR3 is CVSSLTPNRANNEKLFF. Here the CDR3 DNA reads TGTGTCAGCAGCTTGACTCCCAACAGGGCCAATAATGAAAAACTGTTTTTT.

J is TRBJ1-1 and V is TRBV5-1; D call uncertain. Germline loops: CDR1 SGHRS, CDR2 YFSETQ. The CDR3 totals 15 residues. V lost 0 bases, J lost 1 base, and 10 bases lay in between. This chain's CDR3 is CASSLEASTNTEAFF. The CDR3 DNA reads TGCGCCAGCAGCTTGGAGGCCTCTACGAACACTGAAGCTTTCTTT.

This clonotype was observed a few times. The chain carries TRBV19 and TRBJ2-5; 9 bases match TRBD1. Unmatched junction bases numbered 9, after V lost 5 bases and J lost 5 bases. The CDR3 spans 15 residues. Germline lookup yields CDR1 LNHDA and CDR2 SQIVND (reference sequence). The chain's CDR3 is CASSLHTGGWETQYF. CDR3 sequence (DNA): TGTGCCAGTAGTTTACACACAGGGGGCTGGGAGACCCAGTACTTC.

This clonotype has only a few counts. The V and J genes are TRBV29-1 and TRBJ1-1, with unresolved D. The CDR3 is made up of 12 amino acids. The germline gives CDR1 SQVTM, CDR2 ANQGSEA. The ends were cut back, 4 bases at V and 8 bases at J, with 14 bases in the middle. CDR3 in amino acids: CSVGGFLYEAFF. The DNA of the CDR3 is TGCAGCGTTGGAGGTTTCCTCTACGAAGCTTTCTTT.

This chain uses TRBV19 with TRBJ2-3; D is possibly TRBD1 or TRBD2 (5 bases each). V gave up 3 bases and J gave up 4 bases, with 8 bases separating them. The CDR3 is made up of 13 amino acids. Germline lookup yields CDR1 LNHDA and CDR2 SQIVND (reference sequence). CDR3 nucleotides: TGTGCCAGTAGTATTGGGGGATCAGATACGCAGTATTTT. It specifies CASSIGGSDTQYF.

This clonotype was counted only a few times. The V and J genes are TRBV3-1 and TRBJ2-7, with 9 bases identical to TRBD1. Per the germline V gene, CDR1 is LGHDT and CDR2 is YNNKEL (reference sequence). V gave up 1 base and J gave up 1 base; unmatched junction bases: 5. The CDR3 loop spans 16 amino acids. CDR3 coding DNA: TGTGCCAGCAGCCAAGCAACAGGGGGCCTATCCTACGAGCAGTACTTC. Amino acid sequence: CASSQATGGLSYEQYF.

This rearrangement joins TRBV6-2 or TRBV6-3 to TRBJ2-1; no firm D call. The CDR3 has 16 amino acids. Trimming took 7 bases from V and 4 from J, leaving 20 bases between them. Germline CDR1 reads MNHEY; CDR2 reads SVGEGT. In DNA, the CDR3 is TGTGCCAGCATCATGGATCTTCACCTGGGGTACAATGAGCAGTTCTTC. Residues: CASIMDLHLGYNEQFF.

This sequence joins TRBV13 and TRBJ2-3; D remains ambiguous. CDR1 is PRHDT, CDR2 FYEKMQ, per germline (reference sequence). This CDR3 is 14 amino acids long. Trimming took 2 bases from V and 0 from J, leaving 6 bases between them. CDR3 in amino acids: CASSLTVSTDTQYF. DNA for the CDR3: TGTGCCAGCAGCTTAACGGTCAGCACAGATACGCAGTATTTT.

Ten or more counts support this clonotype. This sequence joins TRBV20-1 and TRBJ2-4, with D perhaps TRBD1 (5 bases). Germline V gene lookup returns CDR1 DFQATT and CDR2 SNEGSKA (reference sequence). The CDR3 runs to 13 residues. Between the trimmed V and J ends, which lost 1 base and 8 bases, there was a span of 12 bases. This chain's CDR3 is CSARGYDSYIQYF. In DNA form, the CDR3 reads TGCAGTGCTAGAGGGTACGACAGTTACATTCAGTACTTC.

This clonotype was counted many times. The CDR3 nucleotides are TGCGCCAGCAGCTTGGTCGAGACGAGTTTTAGGGAGACCCAGTACTTC. Its protein is CASSLVETSFRETQYF. This chain uses TRBV5-1 with TRBJ2-5; D not certain. There are 16 residues in the CDR3. CDR1 is SGHRS, CDR2 YFSETQ, per germline. V lost 0 bases to trimming and J lost 5 bases, with 17 bases between them.

CDR3 sequence reads: CSVEAPGNYEAFF. In DNA, the CDR3 is TGCAGCGTTGAAGCCCCAGGGAACTATGAAGCTTTCTTT. The chain couples TRBV29-1 to TRBJ1-1; D might be TRBD1 (5 bases). V lost 1 base and J lost 7, with 13 bases in between. This CDR3 is built from 13 residues. CDR1 is SQVTM and CDR2 is ANQGSEA in the germline V gene.

The CDR3 reads CASMAGISGANVLTF. CDR3 DNA sequence: TGCGCCAGCATGGCTGGAATCTCTGGGGCCAACGTCCTGACTTTC. V usage is TRBV5-1 and J usage is TRBJ2-6; D is unclear. Germline V CDR1 and CDR2: SGHRS, YFSETQ. V was cut by 6 bases and J by 0 bases, with 10 bases left in between. This CDR3 comprises 15 residues.

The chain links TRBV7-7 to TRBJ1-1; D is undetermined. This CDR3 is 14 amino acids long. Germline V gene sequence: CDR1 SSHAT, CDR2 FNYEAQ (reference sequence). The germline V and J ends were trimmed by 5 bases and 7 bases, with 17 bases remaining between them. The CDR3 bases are TGTGCCAGCAGCAAGCCGGACGGCCCACTTGAAGCTTTCTTT. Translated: CASSKPDGPLEAFF.

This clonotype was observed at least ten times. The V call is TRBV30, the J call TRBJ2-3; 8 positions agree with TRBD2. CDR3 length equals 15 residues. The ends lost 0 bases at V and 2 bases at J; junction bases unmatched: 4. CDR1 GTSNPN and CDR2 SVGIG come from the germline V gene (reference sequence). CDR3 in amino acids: CAWSVLAAFTDTQYF. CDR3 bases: TGTGCCTGGAGTGTACTAGCGGCATTCACAGATACGCAGTATTTT.

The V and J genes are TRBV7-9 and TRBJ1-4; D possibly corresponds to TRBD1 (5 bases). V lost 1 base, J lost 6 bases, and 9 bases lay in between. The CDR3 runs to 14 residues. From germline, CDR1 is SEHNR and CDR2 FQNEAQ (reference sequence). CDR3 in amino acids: CASSLGGEDEKLFF. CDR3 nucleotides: TGTGCCAGCAGCTTAGGGGGCGAGGATGAAAAACTGTTTTTT. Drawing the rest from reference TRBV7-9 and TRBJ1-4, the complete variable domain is DTGVSQNPRHKITKRGQNVTFRCDPISEHNRLYWYRQTLGQGPEFLTYFQNEAQLEKSRLLSDRFSAERPKGSFSTLEIQRTEQGDSAMYLCASSLGGEDEKLFFGSGTQLSVL.

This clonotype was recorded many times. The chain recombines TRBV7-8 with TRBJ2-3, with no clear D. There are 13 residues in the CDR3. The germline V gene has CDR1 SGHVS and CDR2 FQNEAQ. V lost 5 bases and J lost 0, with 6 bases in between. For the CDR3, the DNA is TGTGCCAGCAGCCTGGGTAGCACAGATACGCAGTATTTT. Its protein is CASSLGSTDTQYF. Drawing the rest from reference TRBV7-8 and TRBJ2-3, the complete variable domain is GAGVSQSPRYKVAKRGQDVALRCDPISGHVSLFWYQQALGQGPEFLTYFQNEAQLDKSGLPSDRFFAERPEGSVSTLKIQRTQQEDSAVYLCASSLGSTDTQYFGPGTRLTVL.

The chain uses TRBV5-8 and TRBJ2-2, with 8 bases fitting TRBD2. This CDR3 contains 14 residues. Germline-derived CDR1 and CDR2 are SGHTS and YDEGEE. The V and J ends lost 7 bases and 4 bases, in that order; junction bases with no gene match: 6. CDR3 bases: TGTGCCAGCGTTCTAGCGGGTAGCACCGGGGAGCTGTTTTTT. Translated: CASVLAGSTGELFF.

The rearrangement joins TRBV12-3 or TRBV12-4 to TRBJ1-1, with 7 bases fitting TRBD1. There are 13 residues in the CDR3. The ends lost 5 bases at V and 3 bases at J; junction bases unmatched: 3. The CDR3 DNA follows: TGTGCCAGCAGTAGTACAGGGGACACTGAAGCTTTCTTT. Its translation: CASSSTGDTEAFF.